The 20 T cell receptor beta chains listed next were all sequenced from one sample in a study of shared clonotypes between healthy human individuals. The protocol was immunoSEQ multiplex PCR, while the TCRdb copy is restricted to in-frame clones and leaves out a portion. The table has fewer than 650,000 clones, just over 75% seen once. Sequenced input: PBMCs. The source of these receptors is a woman in her thirties or forties in good health. Some clones in this sample may be carry-over from other donors' samples.

The rearrangement links TRBV5-6 to TRBJ2-1, with 12 bases aligning to TRBD2. Germline V gene sequence: CDR1 SGHDT, CDR2 YYEEEE. V shed 4 bases, J shed 6 bases, and the junction held 8 bases outside the gene matches. The CDR3 is 16 amino acids. Written as DNA, the CDR3 is TGTGCCAGCAGCCGGGTGGGACTAGCGGGTCTCAATGAGCAGTTCTTC. This codes for CASSRVGLAGLNEQFF.

On this clone: Other DNA sequences within the sample encode an identical CDR3. The V and J genes are TRBV5-1 and TRBJ1-4, with 8 bases fitting TRBD1. Trimming took 4 bases from V and 7 from J; bases not matched to a gene: 6. The CDR3 is 14 residues long. The germline V gene has CDR1 SGHRS and CDR2 YFSETQ. DNA for the CDR3: TGCGCCAGCAGCCTCGGACAGGGCGGTGAAAAACTGTTTTTT. The encoded protein is CASSLGQGGEKLFF. Based on the CDR3 plus reference TRBV5-1 and TRBJ1-4, the full variable domain is KAGVTQTPRYLIKTRGQQVTLSCSPISGHRSVSWYQQTPGQGLQFLFEYFSETQRNKGNFPGRFSGRQFSNSRSEMNVSTLELGDSALYLCASSLGQGGEKLFFGSGTQLSVL.

The chain recombines TRBV4-2 with TRBJ2-7; 11 bases line up with TRBD2. Germline CDR1 and CDR2: LGHNA and YNFKEQ. The J segment lost 0 bases and the V segment lost 0 bases, leaving 10 bases of the junction unmatched. CDR3 length: 19 amino acids. The DNA of the CDR3 is TGTGCCAGCAGCCAAGATCCCCACGGACTAGCGGGCCTCTCCTACGAGCAGTACTTC. As protein: CASSQDPHGLAGLSYEQYF.

The chain has TRBV5-1 and TRBJ1-2; D may be TRBD1 (5 bases). This CDR3 is built from 15 residues. CDR1 is SGHRS and CDR2 is YFSETQ in the germline V gene. V was shortened by 2 bases and J by 4 bases, with 15 bases between the two germline ends. CDR3 in amino acids: CASSFGPAGTYGYTF. CDR3 nucleotides: TGCGCCAGCAGCTTTGGTCCAGCAGGGACCTATGGCTACACCTTC.

The gene calls are TRBV5-1 and TRBJ2-5; no firm D call. V was shortened by 0 bases and J by 5 bases, with 14 bases between the two germline ends. This CDR3 comprises 15 residues. Germline V lookup: CDR1 SGHRS, CDR2 YFSETQ. The CDR3 sequence is CASSLAPVFRETQYF. In DNA form, the CDR3 reads TGCGCCAGCAGCTTGGCCCCCGTTTTTCGGGAGACCCAGTACTTC.

As regards this clone: Given a much more abundant clone one base away, this may be a read error. The sample carries other DNA sequences with the same CDR3. The V call is TRBV2, the J call TRBJ1-5; 8 bases are shared with TRBD1. The germline gives CDR1 SNHLY, CDR2 FYNNEI. The CDR3 sequence is 16 residues long. The CDR3 is CASRDDRGNSNQPQHF. The CDR3 nucleotides read TGCGCCAGCAGGGATGACAGGGGCAATAGCAATCAGCCCCAGCATTTT.

The CDR3 DNA sequence: TGTGCCAGCAGTTTAGGGCGAGCGGGAGGAACGCAGTATTTT. It is translated as CASSLGRAGGTQYF. This sequence joins TRBV27 and TRBJ2-3; 9 nucleotides agree with TRBD2. J lost 9 bases, V lost 2 bases, and 6 bases had no gene match. This CDR3 region has 14 residues. Germline lookup yields CDR1 MNHEY and CDR2 SMNVEV (reference sequence).

The CDR3: CASSGGGDTQYF. The CDR3 nucleotides read TGCGCCAGCAGCGGGGGGGGAGATACGCAGTATTTT. The V call is TRBV4-1, the J call TRBJ2-3; TRBD2 matches 7 bases. The junction had 1 base not matched to a gene; V was cut back by 5 bases and J by 5 bases. The CDR3 spans 12 residues. Germline CDR1 reads MGHRA; CDR2 reads YSYEKL.

V and J are TRBV2 and TRBJ2-2, with unresolved D. Trimming pared 4 bases from V and 6 bases from J, leaving 9 bases between. This CDR3 is 13 amino acids long. Germline V gene sequence: CDR1 SNHLY, CDR2 FYNNEI. Here the CDR3 reads CASSAQEPGELFF. The CDR3 nucleotides are TGTGCCAGCAGTGCGCAGGAGCCCGGGGAGCTGTTTTTT.

V and J are TRBV4-1 and TRBJ2-5; TRBD1 agrees at 9 bases. The CDR3 totals 16 residues. Germline CDR1 MGHRA, CDR2 YSYEKL. The V and J ends lost 2 bases and 5 bases, in that order; junction bases with no gene match: 9. The CDR3 sequence: CASSQTPGQGLETQYF. The CDR3 DNA follows: TGCGCCAGCAGCCAAACCCCCGGACAGGGGTTGGAGACCCAGTACTTC.

V gene TRBV5-1 combines with J gene TRBJ2-7; 11 nucleotides agree with TRBD2. The length of the CDR3 is 16 residues. Germline V gives CDR1 SGHRS, CDR2 YFSETQ. J lost 6 bases, V lost 4 bases, and 12 bases had no gene match. Here the CDR3 DNA reads TGCGCCAGCAGCATCACGACTAGCGGGATTGTAGGCGAGCAGTACTTC. Its protein is CASSITTSGIVGEQYF.

This chain joins TRBV7-8 and TRBJ2-1, with 12 bases identical to TRBD2. The CDR3 spans 18 residues. CDR1 is SGHVS, CDR2 FQNEAQ, per germline. With V trimmed by 5 bases and J by 1 base, 9 bases remained unmatched. The DNA for the CDR3 is TGTGCCAGCAGCGTAGACCATCTAGCGGGAGGGTCCTACAATGAGCAGTTCTTC. This translates into CASSVDHLAGGSYNEQFF.

CDR3 nucleotide sequence: TGTGCCAGCAGCACCTCGAGACAGGGCCAGCTGCTCACCTTC. Its protein product is CASSTSRQGQLLTF. The gene calls are TRBV27 and TRBJ1-2, with 7 nucleotides matching TRBD1. Germline CDR1 MNHEY, CDR2 SMNVEV (reference sequence). Losses at the gene ends were 6 bases for V and 13 bases for J; bases not matched to a gene: 17. The CDR3 is 14 amino acids.

The rearrangement links TRBV5-1 to TRBJ2-3; TRBD1 matches at 8 bases. V was pared by 4 bases and J by 1 base, with 14 bases of the junction left unmatched. From germline, CDR1 is SGHRS and CDR2 YFSETQ. CDR3 length: 18 residues. Written as DNA, the CDR3 is TGCGCCAGCAGCCCCCGGTGGGCAGGGGGCATCGGCACAGATACGCAGTATTTT. Its protein is CASSPRWAGGIGTDTQYF.

The chain uses TRBV10-2 and TRBJ2-3; D perhaps matches TRBD2 (6 bases). The CDR3 runs to 14 residues. V lost 3 bases and J 8 bases, leaving 15 bases between the germline ends. Germline loops: CDR1 WSHSY, CDR2 SAAADI. The CDR3 region has the DNA TGCGCCAGCAGTGATGCGGGGAAGGGTATTACGCAGTATTTT. This translates into CASSDAGKGITQYF.

The chain links TRBV7-2 to TRBJ2-5, with D possibly being TRBD1 (6 bases). Germline V gene sequence: CDR1 SGHTA, CDR2 FQGNSA. This CDR3 is built from 15 residues. Trimming took off 1 base at V and 1 base at J, with 10 bases between the two ends. CDR3 bases: TGTGCCAGCAGCTTAGGCTTACAGGGCCAAGAGACCCAGTACTTC. Translated: CASSLGLQGQETQYF.

This chain connects TRBV6-6 to TRBJ1-5, with no clear D. The CDR3 runs to 15 residues. Trimming shortened V by 6 bases and J by 0 bases, and 12 bases separated the two germline ends. Germline V gene data show CDR1 as MNHNY and CDR2 as SVGAGI (reference sequence). CDR3 in DNA: TGTGCCAGCAGACACGCGCAGTATAGCAATCAGCCCCAGCATTTT. Residues: CASRHAQYSNQPQHF.

The chain combines TRBV5-8 with TRBJ2-3; tentatively, D is TRBD2 (5 bases). V was cut by 0 bases and J by 2 bases, with 16 bases left in between. This CDR3 is 17 amino acids long. Looked up from germline, CDR1 is SGHTS and CDR2 is YDEGEE. The CDR3 DNA follows: TGTGCCAGCAGCTTGGGGTTAGCGCAACTTTACACAGATACGCAGTATTTT. It yields the protein CASSLGLAQLYTDTQYF. Full variable domain (outside the CDR3, taken from reference TRBV5-8 and TRBJ2-3): EAGVTQSPTHLIKTRGQQATLRCSPISGHTSVYWYQQALGLGLQFLLWYDEGEERNRGNFPPRFSGRQFPNYSSELNVNALELEDSALYLCASSLGLAQLYTDTQYFGPGTRLTVL.

The chain employs TRBV6-1 and TRBJ2-1; TRBD2 matches 11 bases. Trimming removed 2 bases from V and 0 bases from J; junction bases left unmatched: 12. Germline CDR1 reads MNHNS; CDR2 reads SASEGT. The length of the CDR3 is 20 residues. The CDR3 here is CASSERTSGLAWGSYNEQFF. The DNA for the CDR3 is TGTGCCAGCAGTGAAAGGACTAGCGGGCTAGCTTGGGGCTCCTACAATGAGCAGTTCTTC.

The genes are TRBV28 and TRBJ1-1, with 7 bases that match TRBD1. V dropped 7 bases and J dropped 4; count of bases not matched to a gene: 6. This CDR3 spans 13 amino acids. Germline assignment: CDR1 MDHEN and CDR2 SYDVKM. The CDR3 region is CASTQGLGTEAFF. CDR3 nucleotide sequence: TGTGCCAGCACACAGGGGTTAGGCACTGAAGCTTTCTTT. Variable domain in full (rest from reference TRBV28 and TRBJ1-1): DVKVTQSSRYLVKRTGEKVFLECVQDMDHENMFWYRQDPGLGLRLIYFSYDVKMKEKGDIPEGYSVSREKKERFSLILESASTNQTSMYLCASTQGLGTEAFFGQGTRLTVV.